A single T cell receptor (beta chain) is shown here with its context. The sample comes from a study of blood T cell repertoires in COVID-19. Only in-frame clones appear in the TCRdb table, and some are missing; sequencing was by immunoSEQ multiplex PCR. The data contain 150,000 to 200,000 clones, over 75% of them singletons. The V gene lost 7 bases and the J gene lost 2 bases, with 11 bases spanning the gap. The CDR3 sequence is 13 residues long. This chain links TRBV12-3 or TRBV12-4 with TRBJ1-2; D is unclear. The receptor comes from an elderly woman with active or convalescent COVID-19. Specimen: peripheral blood. CDR3 region: CASTRVSNYGYTF. DNA of the CDR3: TGTGCCAGCACGCGGGTCTCCAACTATGGCTACACCTTC.